Shown below are 15 T cell receptor beta chains from a single sample sequenced in a study of T cells expressing NK-cell markers. TCRdb reprocessed the 5' RACE reads and stores each CDR3 protein as one record, lacking DNA. The table for this sample gives around 550,000 distinct CDR3 sequences. Sequencing input: blood T cells: a sorted CD56 or NKG2C T cell subset, CD4+ or CD8+ T cells, or bulk PBMC T cells (not recorded which). These receptors were obtained from a man between 18 and 35 years old in good health.

This sequence joins TRBV7-3 and TRBJ1-1; with no DNA, the TCRdb D assignment of TRBD1 cannot be verified. Germline V gene lookup returns CDR1 SGHTA and CDR2 FQGTGA. The CDR3 extends over 13 amino acids. Here the CDR3 reads CASSLKRGGEAFF.

The chain links TRBV20-1 to TRBJ2-1; as DNA is missing, the TRBD2 call by TCRdb cannot be tested. Germline V gives CDR1 DFQATT, CDR2 SNEGSKA (reference sequence). CDR3 size: 15 residues. This chain's CDR3 is CSETSGKGQGNEQFF.

The rearrangement links TRBV7-6 to TRBJ2-7; lacking DNA, the TRBD1 call made by TCRdb goes unchecked. Germline-derived CDR1 and CDR2 are SGHVS and FNYEAQ. This CDR3 spans 16 amino acids. The CDR3 region is CASSLGQGQGLSEQYF. Variable domain in full (rest from reference TRBV7-6 and TRBJ2-7): GAGVSQSPRYKVTKRGQDVALRCDPISGHVSLYWYRQALGQGPEFLTYFNYEAQQDKSGLPNDRFSAERPEGSISTLTIQRTEQRDSAMYRCASSLGQGQGLSEQYFGPGTRLTVT.

The chain recombines TRBV29-1 with TRBJ1-1; TCRdb reports TRBD1, a call that lacks DNA to check it against. This CDR3 contains 16 residues. CDR1 is SQVTM and CDR2 is ANQGSEA in the germline V gene. CDR3: CSVEAVGAPGNTEAFF.

The V gene is TRBV12-3 or TRBV12-4, the J gene TRBJ2-1; TCRdb returns TRBD1, unconfirmable since there is no DNA. The CDR3 loop spans 14 amino acids. The CDR3 here is CASSLETGFGEQFF.

The genes are TRBV5-1 and TRBJ2-3. Germline values: CDR1 SGHRS, CDR2 YFSETQ. This CDR3 region has 14 residues. This CDR3 is CASSSRNPYDTQYF.

The V call is TRBV7-3, the J call TRBJ2-3; TCRdb's D call of TRBD1 is untestable without DNA. The CDR3 covers 17 residues. Germline V gene data show CDR1 as SGHTA and CDR2 as FQGTGA. Here the CDR3 reads CASSLNPPGLATDTQYF.

This sequence joins TRBV20-1 and TRBJ1-2; the TCRdb call, TRBD1, lacks DNA for checking. Germline CDR1 and CDR2: DFQATT and SNEGSKA (reference sequence). The CDR3 is made up of 13 amino acids. The CDR3 sequence is CSASEGTAYGYTF.

This chain links TRBV7-8 with TRBJ2-1; TCRdb picks TRBD1, but there is no DNA to check that call. The CDR3 loop spans 15 amino acids. Germline V gives CDR1 SGHVS, CDR2 FQNEAQ. The CDR3 here is CASSFSRQEYNEQFF.

V usage is TRBV27 and J usage is TRBJ1-2; there is no DNA to check the TCRdb D call of TRBD1. Germline V gives CDR1 MNHEY, CDR2 SMNVEV (reference sequence). CDR3 length: 12 residues. This CDR3 reads CGSHPSRRGYTF.

The V call is TRBV7-8, the J call TRBJ1-6. CDR3 length: 15 residues. Germline lookup yields CDR1 SGHVS and CDR2 FQNEAQ. CDR3 loop: CASSYSELYNSPLHF.

The chain has TRBV30 and TRBJ2-4. Germline values: CDR1 GTSNPN, CDR2 SVGIG (reference sequence). The CDR3 covers 15 residues. The CDR3 here is CAWSYRGLAKNIQYF.

The chain couples TRBV10-3 to TRBJ2-3; TCRdb calls TRBD1, which cannot be checked without DNA. CDR3 length: 14 amino acids. CDR1 and CDR2 (germline): ENHRY, SYGVKD. CDR3 residues: CATSSQGNTDTQYF.

The chain uses TRBV5-1 and TRBJ2-2; TCRdb designates TRBD1, a call that cannot be tested without DNA. Germline CDR1 reads SGHRS; CDR2 reads YFSETQ. The CDR3 covers 13 residues. The CDR3: CASSPGVAGELFF.

This rearrangement joins TRBV7-2 to TRBJ2-1; checking the TCRdb D call of TRBD1 is not possible without DNA. The CDR3 has 16 amino acids. Per the germline V gene, CDR1 is SGHTA and CDR2 is FQGNSA. This CDR3 is CASSLRRTGTANEQFF. The full variable domain, rest sourced from reference TRBV7-2 and TRBJ2-1, is GAGVSQSPSNKVTEKGKDVELRCDPISGHTALYWYRQSLGQGLEFLIYFQGNSAPDKSGLPSDRFSAERTGGSVSTLTIQRTQQEDSAVYLCASSLRRTGTANEQFFGPGTRLTVL.